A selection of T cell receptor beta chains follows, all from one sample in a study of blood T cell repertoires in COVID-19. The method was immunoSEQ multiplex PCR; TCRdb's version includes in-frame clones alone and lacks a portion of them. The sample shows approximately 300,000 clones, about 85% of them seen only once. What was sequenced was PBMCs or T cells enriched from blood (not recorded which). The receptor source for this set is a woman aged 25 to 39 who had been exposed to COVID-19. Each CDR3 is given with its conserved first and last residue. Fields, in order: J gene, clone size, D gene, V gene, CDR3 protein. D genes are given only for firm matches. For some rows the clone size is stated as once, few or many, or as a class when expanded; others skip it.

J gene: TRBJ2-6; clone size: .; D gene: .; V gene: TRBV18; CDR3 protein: CASSADSGTGANVLTF
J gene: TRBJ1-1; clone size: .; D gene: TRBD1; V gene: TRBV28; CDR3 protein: CASSFPQGGRLNTEAFF
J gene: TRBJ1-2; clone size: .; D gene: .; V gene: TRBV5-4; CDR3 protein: CASSPRTGANYGYTF
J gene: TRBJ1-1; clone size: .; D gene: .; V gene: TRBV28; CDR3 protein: CASKRGRVGTEAFF
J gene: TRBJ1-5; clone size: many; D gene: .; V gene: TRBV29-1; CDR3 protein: CSVVSGNQPQHF
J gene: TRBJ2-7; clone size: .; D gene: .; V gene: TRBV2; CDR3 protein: CASSERSDLYQQYF
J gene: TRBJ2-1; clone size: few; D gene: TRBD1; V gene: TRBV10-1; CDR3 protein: CASSESRGQGTNEQFF
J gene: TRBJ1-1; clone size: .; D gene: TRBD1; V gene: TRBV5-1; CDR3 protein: CASSSSRGVSNTEAFF
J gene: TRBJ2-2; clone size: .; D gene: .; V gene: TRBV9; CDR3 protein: CASSVEVGANTGELFF
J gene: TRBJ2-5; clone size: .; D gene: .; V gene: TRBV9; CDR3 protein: CASSSTPLTSTETQYF
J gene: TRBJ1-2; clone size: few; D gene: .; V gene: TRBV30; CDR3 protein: CALSPLRAGYGYTF
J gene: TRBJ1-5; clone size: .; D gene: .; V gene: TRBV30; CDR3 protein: CAWSVGGGAQPQHF
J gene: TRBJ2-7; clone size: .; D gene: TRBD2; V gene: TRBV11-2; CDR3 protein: CASSPLAGGPYEQYF
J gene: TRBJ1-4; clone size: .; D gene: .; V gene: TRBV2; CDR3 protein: CASSEKAGAYEKLFF
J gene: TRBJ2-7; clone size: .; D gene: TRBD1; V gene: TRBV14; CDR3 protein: CASSQIQGREQYF
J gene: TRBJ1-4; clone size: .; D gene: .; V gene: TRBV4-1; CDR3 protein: CASSQDDGTRGGKLFF
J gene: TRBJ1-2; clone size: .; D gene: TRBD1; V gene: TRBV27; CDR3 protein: CASSLSPGQGAILGYTF
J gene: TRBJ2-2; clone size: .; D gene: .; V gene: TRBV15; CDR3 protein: CATSRSTAGQFTGELFF
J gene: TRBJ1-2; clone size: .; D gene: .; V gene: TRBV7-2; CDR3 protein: CASSFKGVAYGYTF
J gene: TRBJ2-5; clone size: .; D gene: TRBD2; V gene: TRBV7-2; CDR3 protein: CASSSRTSGTQETQYF
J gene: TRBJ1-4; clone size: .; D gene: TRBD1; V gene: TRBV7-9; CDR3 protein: CASSLAQGGNEKLFF
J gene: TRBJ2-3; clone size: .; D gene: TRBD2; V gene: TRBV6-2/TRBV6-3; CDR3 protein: CASSTGRGGLTDTQYF
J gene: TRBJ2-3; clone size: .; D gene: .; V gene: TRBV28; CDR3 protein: CASSKAGTITGTDTQYF
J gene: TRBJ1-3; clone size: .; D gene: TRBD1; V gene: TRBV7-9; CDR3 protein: CASSLRSPDRAGGNTIYF
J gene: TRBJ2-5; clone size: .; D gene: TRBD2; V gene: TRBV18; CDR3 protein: CASSPVAGVETQYF
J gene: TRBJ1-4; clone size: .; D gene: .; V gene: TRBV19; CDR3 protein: CASSQGTTNEKLFF
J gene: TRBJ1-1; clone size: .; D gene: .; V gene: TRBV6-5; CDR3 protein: CAGRGREAEAFF
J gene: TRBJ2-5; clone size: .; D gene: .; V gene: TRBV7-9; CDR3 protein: CASSLVGLLQETQYF
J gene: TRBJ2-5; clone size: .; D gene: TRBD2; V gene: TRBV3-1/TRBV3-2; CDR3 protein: CASSQGGGAETQYF
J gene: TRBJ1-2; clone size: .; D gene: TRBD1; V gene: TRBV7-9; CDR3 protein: CASSSEQGANGYTF
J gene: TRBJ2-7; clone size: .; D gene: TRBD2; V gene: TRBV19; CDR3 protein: CASSTGTSGSYEQYF
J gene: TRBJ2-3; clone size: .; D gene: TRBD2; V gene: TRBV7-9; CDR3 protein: CASSPRLSAGVVDTQYF
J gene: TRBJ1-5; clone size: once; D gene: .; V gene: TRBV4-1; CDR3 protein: CASSRTWTDKSQPQHF
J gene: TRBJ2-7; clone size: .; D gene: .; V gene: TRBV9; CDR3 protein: CASSGGGGGHEQYF
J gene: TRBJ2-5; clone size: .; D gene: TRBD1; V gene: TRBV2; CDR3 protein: CASRNRGRGETQYF
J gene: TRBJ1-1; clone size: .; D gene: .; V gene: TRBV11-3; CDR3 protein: CASSLGAGTEAFF
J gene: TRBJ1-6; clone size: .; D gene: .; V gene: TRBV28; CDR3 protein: CASSFGRNSPLHF
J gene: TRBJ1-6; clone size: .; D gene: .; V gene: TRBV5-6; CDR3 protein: CASSVDFDSPLHF
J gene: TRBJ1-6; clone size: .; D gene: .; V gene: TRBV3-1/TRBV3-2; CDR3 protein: CASSQMLSNSPLHF
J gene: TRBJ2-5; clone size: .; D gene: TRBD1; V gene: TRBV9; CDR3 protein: CASSSRDRVVETQYF
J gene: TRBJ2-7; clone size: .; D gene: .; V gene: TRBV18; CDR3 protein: CASSPDRRAYEQYF
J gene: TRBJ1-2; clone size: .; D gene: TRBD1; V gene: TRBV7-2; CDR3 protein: CASSPTPDRGRGYTF
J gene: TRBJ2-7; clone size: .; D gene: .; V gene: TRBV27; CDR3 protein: CASSTRLHHYEQYF
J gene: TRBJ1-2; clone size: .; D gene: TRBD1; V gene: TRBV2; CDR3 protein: CASKRGWTGTTYGYTF
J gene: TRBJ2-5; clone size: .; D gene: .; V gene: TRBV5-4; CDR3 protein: CASTSELRNTTQYF
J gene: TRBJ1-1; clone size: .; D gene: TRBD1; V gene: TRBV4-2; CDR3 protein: CASSQDLAQGTEAFF
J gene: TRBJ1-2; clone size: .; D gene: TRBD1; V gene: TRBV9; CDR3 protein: CASSVRTGQEANGYTF
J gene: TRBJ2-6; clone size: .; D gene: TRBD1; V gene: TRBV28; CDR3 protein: CATIQGAESGANVLTF
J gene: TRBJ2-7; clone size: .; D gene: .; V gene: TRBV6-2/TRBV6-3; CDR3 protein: CASSLEVSYEQYF
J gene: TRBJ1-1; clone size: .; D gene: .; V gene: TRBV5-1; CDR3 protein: CASSFNTRDMNTEAFF
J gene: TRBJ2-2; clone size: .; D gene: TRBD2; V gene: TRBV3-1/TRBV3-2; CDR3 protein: CASSLSMTSPNTGELFF
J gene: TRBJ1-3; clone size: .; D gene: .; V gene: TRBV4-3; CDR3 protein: CASSQDDSVVGAGPGNTIYF
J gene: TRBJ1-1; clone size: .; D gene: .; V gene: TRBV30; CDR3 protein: CAWSGTGYTEAFF